This record concerns one TCR beta chain sequence. Assay used: immunoSEQ multiplex PCR; TCRdb lists only in-frame clones, some missing. This table holds approximately 76,000 clones, roughly 89% found once. The data were taken from a study of blood T cell repertoires in COVID-19. This CDR3 has 14 amino acids. J lost 7 bases, V lost 5 bases, and 6 bases had no gene match. Germline V gene data show CDR1 as SNHLY and CDR2 as FYNNEI. The sequencing sample was made of peripheral blood. The chain joins TRBV2 to TRBJ2-7, with 12 bases matching TRBD2. The receptor comes from a human donor in a cohort sampled during active COVID-19. The CDR3 DNA reads TGTGCCAGCAGTACTAGCGGGGGGTATCAAGAGCAGTACTTC. It encodes CASSTSGGYQEQYF.